These T cell receptor beta chains were read from a single sample in a study of beta chain features in type 1 diabetes. TCRdb's table, derived via immunoSEQ multiplex PCR, lists solely in-frame clones and lacks some. In the table there are 120,000 to 150,000 clones, less than 15% of which are singletons. The sample comprised central memory CD4+ T cells from blood. Receptor source: a man between 18 and 29 years old with type 1 diabetes. Both conserved end residues are part of each CDR3. The order of the fields is V gene, clone size, D gene, J gene, CDR3 protein, CDR3 DNA. The D gene is left open where the match is weak. Size is stated for part of the rows, as once, few or many counts, or as a class when the clone is expanded.

TRBV6-5	.	.	TRBJ1-2	CASTKGERYGYTF	TGTGCCAGCACCAAGGGGGAACGGTATGGCTACACCTTC
TRBV6-1	few	.	TRBJ2-5	CASSRTGRTQYF	TGTGCCAGCAGTCGGACGGGGCGGACCCAGTACTTC
TRBV19	few	TRBD1	TRBJ1-5	CASSNRGIGNQPQHF	TGTGCCAGTAGTAACAGGGGAATAGGCAATCAGCCCCAGCATTTT
TRBV7-2	few	.	TRBJ2-4	CASSLDDRTPQRIQYF	TGTGCCAGCAGCTTAGATGACAGAACTCCCCAAAGGATTCAGTACTTC
TRBV28	few	.	TRBJ1-6	CASMALDRNNSPLHF	TGTGCCAGCATGGCCCTCGACAGGAACAATTCACCCCTCCACTTT
TRBV19	.	.	TRBJ2-1	CASNGGSTYNEQFF	TGTGCCAGTAACGGGGGTAGCACCTACAATGAGCAGTTCTTC
TRBV30	.	.	TRBJ2-3	CAWGNLADTQYF	TGTGCCTGGGGCAATCTTGCGGATACGCAGTATTTT
TRBV28	.	TRBD1	TRBJ2-4	CASSPGDRGLAKNIQYF	TGTGCCAGCAGTCCCGGGGACAGGGGATTAGCCAAAAACATTCAGTACTTC
TRBV18	.	.	TRBJ1-1	CASSPGAVNTEAFF	TGTGCCAGCTCTCCGGGGGCGGTGAACACTGAAGCTTTCTTT
TRBV9	.	.	TRBJ2-7	CASSVGDLASYEQYF	TGTGCCAGCAGCGTGGGGGACTTGGCCTCCTACGAGCAGTACTTC
TRBV5-1	few	.	TRBJ2-5	CASSSHGGETQYF	TGCGCCAGCAGCTCCCATGGAGGGGAGACCCAGTACTTC
TRBV6-5	.	TRBD2	TRBJ2-7	CASVRASGDEQYF	TGTGCCAGCGTTCGGGCTAGCGGGGACGAGCAGTACTTC
TRBV5-5	.	TRBD1	TRBJ1-3	CASSLWWTGAGNTIYF	TGTGCCAGCAGCTTGTGGTGGACAGGGGCTGGAAACACCATATATTTT
TRBV11-3	.	TRBD1	TRBJ2-4	CASTPGTAMDIQYF	TGTGCCAGCACTCCCGGGACAGCAATGGACATTCAGTACTTC
TRBV7-9	.	.	TRBJ1-5	CASSRGVGQPQHF	TGTGCCAGCAGCCGAGGTGTCGGCCAGCCCCAGCATTTT
TRBV7-6	few	.	TRBJ1-3	CASSFTKQAGNTIYF	TGTGCCAGCAGCTTTACCAAACAGGCTGGAAACACCATATATTTT